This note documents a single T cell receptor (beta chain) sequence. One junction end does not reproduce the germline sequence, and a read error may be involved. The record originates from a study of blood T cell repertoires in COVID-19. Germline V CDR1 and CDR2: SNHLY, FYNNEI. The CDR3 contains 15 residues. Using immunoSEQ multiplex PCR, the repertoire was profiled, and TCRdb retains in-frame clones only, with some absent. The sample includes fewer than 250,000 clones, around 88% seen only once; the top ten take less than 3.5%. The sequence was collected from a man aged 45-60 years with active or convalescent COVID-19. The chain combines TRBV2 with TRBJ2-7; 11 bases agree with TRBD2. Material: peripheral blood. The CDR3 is CASSEEFDTSGRRCF. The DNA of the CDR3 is TGTGCCAGCAGTGAAGAGTTTGACACTAGCGGGAGAAGGTGCTTC.